This TCR beta chain came from a study of early T cells in non-severe SARS-CoV-2 infection. Whole-study context: Whole-blood bulk RNA, unsorted, was sequenced, and chains were unpaired. Study-level results: Matches to VDJdb favored anti-spike CD8 responses and missed private and CD4 specificities.

Trimming removed 5 bases from V and 6 bases from J; junction bases left unmatched: 7. The length of the CDR3 is 15 residues. With respect to this clonotype: The antigen remains undetermined.

As part of library construction, unique molecular identifiers were attached to individual cDNA molecules. TCRdb recomputed calls from the 5' RACE reads with MiXCR, one row per CDR3 protein. The sample has some 66,000 distinct CDR3 sequences, approximately 12% seen once; the top ten hold under 4.5%. This TCR was sampled from an adult who was a healthcare worker with PCR-confirmed SARS-CoV-2 infection or an uninfected control (not recorded which). The rearrangement joins TRBV12-3 or TRBV12-4 to TRBJ2-1, with 10 nucleotides matching TRBD2. The source material was whole blood. The CDR3 loop is CASSPSGSGGNEQFF. Written as DNA, the CDR3 is TGTGCCAGCAGTCCTAGCGGGAGCGGTGGCAATGAGCAGTTCTTC.